Below, 31 T cell receptor beta chains from the same sample are listed, as sequenced in a study of OX40 agonist ivuxolimab in advanced cancers. TCRdb keeps only in-frame clones here, not all; method: immunoSEQ multiplex PCR. This table holds 9,800 or so clones, 80% to 90% found once. The sequencing used CD4+ or CD8+ T cells sorted from blood, collected in a trial of the OX40 agonist ivuxolimab. All receptors derive from an adult with an advanced solid tumor such as melanoma, head and neck, liver or kidney cancer.

The genes are TRBV5-1 and TRBJ2-1, with 10 bases lining up with TRBD2. Germline CDR1 SGHRS, CDR2 YFSETQ. The junction had 14 bases not matched to a gene; V was cut back by 4 bases and J by 4 bases. The CDR3 is made up of 18 amino acids. CDR3 sequence (DNA): TGCGCCAGCAGCCCCAATCTTCCTAGCGGGAGTTCGTACAATGAGCAGTTCTTC. Its translation is CASSPNLPSGSSYNEQFF.

This sequence joins TRBV10-3 and TRBJ2-3; D may correspond to TRBD1 or TRBD2 (5 bases each). Germline loops: CDR1 ENHRY, CDR2 SYGVKD. V shed 4 bases and J shed 5 bases, with 13 bases lying between them. CDR3 length: 14 residues. The chain's CDR3 is CAISVERGVDTQYF. CDR3 DNA sequence: TGTGCCATCAGTGTTGAGCGAGGGGTAGATACGCAGTATTTT.

The CDR3 coding sequence is TGTGCCAGCAGCCTATGGGACAGGAACACTGAAGCTTTCTTT. It specifies CASSLWDRNTEAFF. The chain joins TRBV7-9 to TRBJ1-1; 7 bases align to TRBD1. V lost 5 bases to trimming and J lost 1 base; unmatched junction nucleotides: 4. CDR1 and CDR2 (germline): SEHNR, FQNEAQ (reference sequence). The CDR3 is made up of 14 amino acids. The variable domain in full, with the rest retrieved from reference TRBV7-9 and TRBJ1-1, is DTGVSQNPRHKITKRGQNVTFRCDPISEHNRLYWYRQTLGQGPEFLTYFQNEAQLEKSRLLSDRFSAERPKGSFSTLEIQRTEQGDSAMYLCASSLWDRNTEAFFGQGTRLTVV.

The rearrangement uses TRBV2 and TRBJ2-1, with TRBD2 matching over 13 bases. The CDR3 is 15 residues long. The germline V gene has CDR1 SNHLY and CDR2 FYNNEI. Unmatched junction bases numbered 8, after V lost 6 bases and J lost 9 bases. CDR3 nucleotide sequence: TGTGCCAGCAGCTTAACTAGCGGGAGGGCGGGTGAGCAGTTCTTC. Residues: CASSLTSGRAGEQFF.

J is TRBJ2-3 and V is TRBV9; no reliable D call. This CDR3 is 12 amino acids long. Germline loops: CDR1 SGDLS, CDR2 YYNGEE. V was clipped by 4 bases and J by 5 bases, with 8 bases between them. The CDR3 loop is CASSPTGDTQYF. In DNA, the CDR3 is TGTGCCAGCAGCCCAACCGGAGATACGCAGTATTTT.

CDR3 nucleotides: TGCGCCAGCAGCAAAGGACAGGGGACCTCACCCCTCCACTTT. Translated, it gives CASSKGQGTSPLHF. This chain links TRBV5-1 with TRBJ1-6; 9 positions agree with TRBD1. The CDR3 runs 14 residues. From germline, CDR1 is SGHRS and CDR2 YFSETQ. V lost 4 bases, J lost 10 bases, and 6 bases stayed unmatched.

V is TRBV19 and J is TRBJ2-4, with D possibly being TRBD1 or TRBD2 (6 bases each). Germline lookup yields CDR1 LNHDA and CDR2 SQIVND (reference sequence). V lost 8 bases, J lost 6 bases, and 17 bases lay in between. The CDR3 is 14 amino acids. The CDR3: CASGRGQGINIQYF. DNA for the CDR3: TGTGCCAGTGGCCGGGGGCAGGGGATAAACATTCAGTACTTC.

The rearrangement joins TRBV7-3 to TRBJ1-2; weak D call: TRBD1 (5 bases). V lost 5 bases, J lost 4 bases, and 14 bases lay in between. The V gene's germline CDR1 is SGHTA and CDR2 FQGTGA. This CDR3 has 14 residues. The CDR3 DNA follows: TGTGCCAGCAGCCACCGACAGAATCCCTATGGCTACACCTTC. Translation gives CASSHRQNPYGYTF.

This clone has a handful of counts. The gene calls are TRBV19 and TRBJ2-2, with 7 bases aligning to TRBD2. Trimming at V came to 1 base and at J to 2 bases, leaving 4 bases not matched to a gene. Germline values: CDR1 LNHDA, CDR2 SQIVND (reference sequence). This CDR3 is 16 amino acids long. The CDR3 is CASSIAAGDNTGELFF. Here the CDR3 DNA reads TGTGCCAGTAGTATAGCGGCGGGAGATAACACCGGGGAGCTGTTTTTT. Full variable domain (outside the CDR3, taken from reference TRBV19 and TRBJ2-2): DGGITQSPKYLFRKEGQNVTLSCEQNLNHDAMYWYRQDPGQGLRLIYYSQIVNDFQKGDIAEGYSVSREKKESFPLTVTSAQKNPTAFYLCASSIAAGDNTGELFFGEGSRLTVL.

CDR3 coding DNA: TGTGCCAGCAGTTACTTGTCAGGGGGCTACGAGCAGTACTTC. This codes for CASSYLSGGYEQYF. V and J are TRBV6-5 and TRBJ2-7; 7 bases map to TRBD1. The J segment lost 3 bases and the V segment lost 1 base, leaving 3 bases of the junction unmatched. The CDR3 is made up of 14 amino acids. CDR1 and CDR2 from the germline V gene are MNHEY and SVGAGI.

This sequence joins TRBV4-1 and TRBJ2-7; tentatively, D is TRBD1 (5 bases). Per germline, CDR1 MGHRA and CDR2 YSYEKL. V was trimmed by 0 bases and J by 2 bases, leaving 11 bases between them. The CDR3 covers 15 residues. The CDR3 nucleotides are TGCGCCAGCAGCCAAGATGTAGGCAGGGCCTACGAGCAGTACTTC. Translation: CASSQDVGRAYEQYF.

The chain joins TRBV19 to TRBJ1-5; the D is unclear. The V end was cut by 5 bases, the J end by 7 bases, with 15 bases between. This CDR3 has 14 amino acids. The germline gives CDR1 LNHDA, CDR2 SQIVND (reference sequence). The CDR3 DNA follows: TGTGCCAGTAGTCGGTTCGGGAATAACCAGCCCCAGCATTTT. Translation gives CASSRFGNNQPQHF.

J is TRBJ1-1 and V is TRBV7-3; 7 bases line up with TRBD1. The germline gives CDR1 SGHTA, CDR2 FQGTGA. J was trimmed by 6 bases and V by 3 bases; bases with no gene match: 16. The CDR3 spans 17 residues. The CDR3 coding sequence is TGTGCCAGCAGCTTCATGGGGAGGCAGGGGGGTGATCCTGAAGCTTTCTTT. Amino acid sequence: CASSFMGRQGGDPEAFF. Variable domain in full (rest from reference TRBV7-3 and TRBJ1-1): GAGVSQTPSNKVTEKGKYVELRCDPISGHTALYWYRQSLGQGPEFLIYFQGTGAADDSGLPNDRFFAVRPEGSVSTLKIQRTERGDSAVYLCASSFMGRQGGDPEAFFGQGTRLTVV.

This chain links TRBV5-1 with TRBJ1-1; TRBD1 matches 12 bases. CDR3 length: 16 residues. V lost 4 bases, J lost 1 base, and 5 bases stayed unmatched. Germline-derived CDR1 and CDR2 are SGHRS and YFSETQ. CDR3 nucleotide sequence: TGCGCCAGCAGCCCGGGACAGGGGGCGCCGAACACTGAAGCTTTCTTT. The encoded protein is CASSPGQGAPNTEAFF.

The chain links TRBV5-1 to TRBJ1-2; possibly TRBD1 for D (6 bases). The CDR3 runs to 18 residues. CDR1 and CDR2 (germline): SGHRS, YFSETQ. V dropped 4 bases and J dropped 2 bases, with 24 bases sitting between them. This CDR3 is CASSRVGQRLFSNYGYTF. The CDR3 region has the DNA TGCGCCAGCAGCAGGGTTGGACAGCGGTTATTCAGCAACTATGGCTACACCTTC.

This chain joins TRBV2 and TRBJ1-6; 9 nucleotides align to TRBD1. V lost 6 bases, J lost 7 bases, and 4 bases stayed unmatched. The CDR3 has 14 residues. Germline loops: CDR1 SNHLY, CDR2 FYNNEI. This CDR3 reads CASRRQGVNSPLHF. The CDR3 DNA is TGTGCCAGCAGACGACAGGGGGTAAATTCACCCCTCCACTTT.

The chain is built from TRBV5-5 and TRBJ1-1; 7 bases match TRBD1. The length of the CDR3 is 16 residues. The V gene's germline CDR1 is SGHKS and CDR2 YYEKEE (reference sequence). V lost 6 bases and J lost 5; bases outside the gene matches: 16. Here the CDR3 DNA reads TGTGCCAGCACCCGGTATAGGGGGGCAGGGGGAACTGAAGCTTTCTTT. This translates into CASTRYRGAGGTEAFF.

CDR3 sequence (DNA): TGTGCCAGCGGGGACAGGGGAGGCTACACCTTC. It is translated as CASGDRGGYTF. The chain employs TRBV2 and TRBJ1-2; 10 bases agree with TRBD1. CDR1 and CDR2 from the germline V gene are SNHLY and FYNNEI. V lost 8 bases to trimming and J lost 8 bases; unmatched junction nucleotides: 2. The CDR3 loop spans 11 amino acids.

This rearrangement joins TRBV2 to TRBJ2-3, with TRBD2 matching 7 bases. The CDR3 runs 15 residues. Trimming took 3 bases from V and 0 from J; bases not matched to a gene: 3. Germline V gene data show CDR1 as SNHLY and CDR2 as FYNNEI. The CDR3 region is CASSDQRGSTDTQYF. CDR3 bases: TGTGCCAGCAGTGACCAGCGGGGAAGCACAGATACGCAGTATTTT. The full variable domain, rest sourced from reference TRBV2 and TRBJ2-3, is EPEVTQTPSHQVTQMGQEVILRCVPISNHLYFYWYRQILGQKVEFLVSFYNNEISEKSEIFDDQFSVERPDGSNFTLKIRSTKLEDSAMYFCASSDQRGSTDTQYFGPGTRLTVL.

This clone was seen once. The CDR3 region is CASSYTGTGAYEQYF. In nucleotides, the CDR3 is TGTGCCAGCAGTTATACCGGGACAGGGGCCTACGAGCAGTACTTC. The gene calls are TRBV7-2 and TRBJ2-7, with 10 bases aligning to TRBD1. V lost 6 bases, J lost 2 bases, and 7 bases stayed unmatched. CDR1 is SGHTA and CDR2 is FQGNSA in the germline V gene. The CDR3 runs to 15 residues.

V is TRBV7-8 and J is TRBJ2-5; 9 bases agree with TRBD1. The CDR3 totals 15 residues. Looked up from germline, CDR1 is SGHVS and CDR2 is FQNEAQ. V trimming: 5 bases; J trimming: 5 bases; junction bases outside the gene matches: 9. The CDR3 DNA sequence: TGTGCCAGCAGCCCACCGGGACAGGGAATGGAGACCCAGTACTTC. Translation: CASSPPGQGMETQYF.

J is TRBJ2-1 and V is TRBV7-2, with TRBD1 identical over 9 bases. Trimming at V came to 2 bases and at J to 6 bases, leaving 8 bases not matched to a gene. Germline lookup yields CDR1 SGHTA and CDR2 FQGNSA. The CDR3 extends over 16 amino acids. The CDR3 nucleotides read TGTGCCAGCAGCTTATTACAGGGGGCAAGGGGCAATGAGCAGTTCTTC. Residues: CASSLLQGARGNEQFF. The entire variable domain, with the rest obtained from reference TRBV7-2 and TRBJ2-1, is as follows: GAGVSQSPSNKVTEKGKDVELRCDPISGHTALYWYRQSLGQGLEFLIYFQGNSAPDKSGLPSDRFSAERTGGSVSTLTIQRTQQEDSAVYLCASSLLQGARGNEQFFGPGTRLTVL.

The chain links TRBV28 to TRBJ1-3; possibly TRBD1 for D (6 bases). This CDR3 has 15 residues. Between the trimmed V and J ends, which lost 5 bases and 0 bases, there was a span of 11 bases. The germline CDR1 and CDR2 sequences are MDHEN and SYDVKM. The CDR3 is CASSKTGSSGNTIYF. CDR3 in DNA: TGTGCCAGCAGTAAAACAGGGAGCTCTGGAAACACCATATATTTT.

V gene TRBV7-3 combines with J gene TRBJ2-1; 8 bases align to TRBD2. V shed 2 bases, J shed 4 bases, and the junction held 4 bases outside the gene matches. The CDR3 covers 15 residues. CDR1 is SGHTA, CDR2 FQGTGA, per germline. CDR3 sequence: CASSLAASGYNEQFF. The CDR3 bases are TGTGCCAGCAGCTTAGCGGCTAGCGGGTACAATGAGCAGTTCTTC.

V gene TRBV29-1 combines with J gene TRBJ1-1; 8 bases align to TRBD1. Germline V gene sequence: CDR1 SQVTM, CDR2 ANQGSEA. V lost 6 bases to trimming and J lost 10 bases; unmatched junction nucleotides: 4. The CDR3 sequence is 10 residues long. CDR3 in amino acids: CSVSDRGAFF. DNA of the CDR3: TGCAGCGTGTCCGACAGGGGAGCTTTCTTT.

The gene calls are TRBV4-1 and TRBJ2-3; the D is unclear. V lost 4 bases to trimming and J lost 2 bases, with 7 bases between them. CDR3 length: 13 amino acids. The germline V gene has CDR1 MGHRA and CDR2 YSYEKL. CDR3 nucleotide sequence: TGCGCCAGCAGCCTCCCCTCCACAGATACGCAGTATTTT. As protein: CASSLPSTDTQYF.

J is TRBJ1-1 and V is TRBV6-1; D perhaps matches TRBD1 (6 bases). Germline V lookup: CDR1 MNHNS, CDR2 SASEGT. V was trimmed by 3 bases and J by 8 bases, leaving 10 bases between them. This CDR3 has 12 amino acids. CDR3 bases: TGTGCCAGCAGTGAGGGTCAGGGGGAAGCTTTCTTT. Protein: CASSEGQGEAFF.

This rearrangement joins TRBV27 to TRBJ2-1; TRBD1 might be the D (6 bases). The V and J ends lost 2 bases and 6 bases respectively, with 14 bases between them. The length of the CDR3 is 15 residues. CDR1 MNHEY and CDR2 SMNVEV come from the germline V gene (reference sequence). The CDR3 loop reads CASSLRAGEGNEQFF. The DNA for the CDR3 is TGTGCCAGCAGTTTAAGGGCAGGGGAAGGCAATGAGCAGTTCTTC.

This chain links TRBV29-1 with TRBJ1-1; no definite D call. This CDR3 spans 12 amino acids. Germline V gene lookup returns CDR1 SQVTM and CDR2 ANQGSEA. The V and J ends lost 6 bases and 3 bases respectively, with 11 bases between them. CDR3 bases: TGCAGCGTGGGAAACGGGGACACTGAAGCTTTCTTT. Translating gives CSVGNGDTEAFF.

The genes are TRBV19 and TRBJ2-3, with 8 bases fitting TRBD2. Germline V gene sequence: CDR1 LNHDA, CDR2 SQIVND (reference sequence). V lost 9 bases and J lost 3; bases outside the gene matches: 5. The CDR3 extends over 13 amino acids. The CDR3 region is CASRGGATDTQYF. The DNA of the CDR3 is TGTGCCAGCCGGGGGGGAGCGACAGATACGCAGTATTTT.

The gene calls are TRBV5-5 and TRBJ2-1; 8 bases fit TRBD2. Germline CDR1 SGHKS, CDR2 YYEKEE (reference sequence). Trimming at V came to 4 bases and at J to 10 bases, leaving 7 bases not matched to a gene. The CDR3 runs 13 residues. In DNA form, the CDR3 reads TGTGCCAGCAGCCCGAACGCGGGGGGAGAGCAGTTCTTC. It encodes CASSPNAGGEQFF.